This T cell receptor beta chain is from a study of OX40 agonist ivuxolimab in advanced cancers. The study in broad terms: The costimulatory receptor OX40 (CD134) was targeted by ivuxolimab, a fully human IgG2 agonistic monoclonal antibody. Intravenous ivuxolimab was administered to patients every 2 weeks at six dose levels: 0.01, 0.1, 0.3, 1.5, 3 and 10 mg/kg. Of the approximately 50 patients in dose escalation, 19 had hepatocellular carcinoma, some 15 had melanoma, 9 had renal cell carcinoma and 9 had head and neck cancer. In the dose-escalation cohort, around 80% of patients were male, and the mean age was around 65 years with a range of about 20 to 79. Prior anti-PD-1, anti-PD-L1 or anti-CTLA-4 therapy was permitted, and checkpoint inhibitors had been received by less than 45% of dose-escalation patients. Three dose-escalation patients achieved partial responses, one with hepatocellular carcinoma and two with cutaneous melanoma. Peripheral TCRbeta sequencing was intended to test whether TCR sequence diversity was altered and clonal T-cell expansion was caused by ivuxolimab. The paper covers the monotherapy dose-escalation part of the phase I ivuxolimab trial, which included N of about 50 patients. Broader findings and caveats from the paper: Low levels of normalized T-cell clonal expansion were also seen in some patients who did not respond. Which antigens the clonally expanded peripheral T cells were specific for was not determined. After ivuxolimab, expanded clones were on average more numerous among CD8+ T cells than among CD4+ T cells. At doses from 0.1 to 3.0 mg/kg, clonal expansion was seen in both CD4+ and CD8+ blood T cells between baseline and week 6. In the 0.1-3.0 mg/kg groups, partial responders were among the patients with the lowest normalized peripheral clonal expansion, particularly in CD8+ T cells.

Comment on this clone: Its antigen has not been determined. It has no much larger one-base neighbor in the sample; base qualities were not kept.

The CDR3 runs 13 residues from the cysteine to the phenylalanine. Only the CDR3 DNA is retained, 39 bases long and in frame from the first base. V drops 8 bases and J drops 5 bases, leaving 15 bases in between. CDR1 and CDR2 were assigned from the germline V gene as KGHSH and LQKENI. To sequence the TCRbeta CDR3 region, genomic DNA was isolated from the sorted cells. The immunoSEQ Assay was used to sequence the TCRbeta CDR3 regions. What TCRdb holds here is the immuneACCESS table cut down to in-frame rearrangements. Part of the clones is not present; checked against another copy, under half of the missing clones reflect an unresolved V gene, and the others are unexplained. The sample table lists about 59,000 clones, about 87% of them with a count of one. 0.37% of the sample belongs to the ten largest clones. The trial excluded patients who had a history of autoimmune disease or who were on systemic immunosuppression. In every dose cohort, peripheral blood was drawn for TCR sequencing at baseline, cycle 4 day 1, and cycle 7 day 1. The samples were drawn from a first-in-human, open-label, multicenter phase I dose-escalation trial of ivuxolimab. Adults with locally advanced or metastatic head and neck squamous cell, hepatocellular, melanoma or renal cell carcinoma were enrolled in the trial. Before TCR sequencing, CD4+ T cells and CD8+ T cells were sorted from peripheral blood as separate populations.

The receptor comes from an adult with an advanced solid tumor such as melanoma, head and neck, liver or kidney cancer. The sequences come from CD4+ or CD8+ T cells sorted from blood, collected in a trial of the OX40 agonist ivuxolimab. The chain was built from TRBV18 and TRBJ1-2; the D gene is perhaps TRBD1, from 5 matching bases. The CDR3 loop reads CASHSGLGYGYTF. The bases are TGTGCCAGCCATTCAGGGTTGGGGTATGGCTACACCTTC. Reference TRBV18 and TRBJ1-2 genes cover what lies past the CDR3, so the full variable domain is NAGVMQNPRHLVRRRGQEARLRCSPMKGHSHVYWYRQLPEEGLKFMVYLQKENIIDESGMPKERFSAEFPKEGPSILRIQQVVRGDSAAYFCASHSGLGYGYTFGSGTRLTVV.